The 7 T cell receptor beta chains in this list originate from one sample, sequenced in a study of CXCR3-negative and CXCR3-positive naive CD8 T cells. Overall study results and limits: Naive cells with CXCR3 showed TRB CDR3s that were more hydrophobic than those in CXCR3-negative naive cells.

For these receptors, no antigen is known. With UMI labels, 5' RACE was used to prepare the TRB cDNA libraries. TCRdb reprocessed the 5' RACE reads; each CDR3 protein has one entry and no DNA is given. This sample's clone table lists about 98,000 distinct CDR3 sequences. The sequenced sample consisted of naive CXCR3+ CD8+ T cells from blood. Subset meaning: CD45RO-CCR7+CD27+CD95- naive CD8+ T cells expressing CXCR3 (TNR3+). These TCRs come from a human donor in good health. Some clones in this sample may be carry-over from other donors' samples.

The CDR3 region is CASSYEGGSYEQYF. The chain recombines TRBV27 with TRBJ2-7. The CDR3 contains 14 residues. Per germline, CDR1 MNHEY and CDR2 SMNVEV (reference sequence).

The chain joins TRBV7-6 to TRBJ2-5; TCRdb calls TRBD2, which cannot be checked without DNA. The germline CDR1 and CDR2 sequences are SGHVS and FNYEAQ. The CDR3 spans 16 residues. CDR3 sequence: CASSHPGLAGQETQYF.

The rearrangement links TRBV20-1 to TRBJ2-1; with no DNA, the TCRdb D assignment of TRBD2 cannot be verified. The CDR3 has 14 residues. Per the germline V gene, CDR1 is DFQATT and CDR2 is SNEGSKA (reference sequence). CDR3 loop: CSAILAGLGNEQFF.

CDR3 sequence: CASSLAREHTGELFF. This chain connects TRBV5-1 to TRBJ2-2; the D call of TRBD2 rests on TCRdb alone, since no DNA is present to check it. Per germline, CDR1 SGHRS and CDR2 YFSETQ. The CDR3 is 15 residues long.

The V and J genes are TRBV7-2 and TRBJ2-1; the D call of TRBD1 rests on TCRdb alone, since no DNA is present to check it. CDR3 length: 15 residues. Germline CDR1 reads SGHTA; CDR2 reads FQGNSA. CDR3 sequence: CASSLSGKWQDEQFF. Complete variable domain (other parts from reference TRBV7-2 and TRBJ2-1): GAGVSQSPSNKVTEKGKDVELRCDPISGHTALYWYRQSLGQGLEFLIYFQGNSAPDKSGLPSDRFSAERTGGSVSTLTIQRTQQEDSAVYLCASSLSGKWQDEQFFGPGTRLTVL.

The genes are TRBV7-7 and TRBJ2-3; checking the TCRdb D call of TRBD2 is not possible without DNA. Germline assignment: CDR1 SSHAT and CDR2 FNYEAQ (reference sequence). The CDR3 spans 15 residues. This CDR3 is CASSHRDSDTDTQYF.

This sequence joins TRBV7-9 and TRBJ2-7; without DNA, the TCRdb call of TRBD1 cannot be checked. Germline loops: CDR1 SEHNR, CDR2 FQNEAQ (reference sequence). CDR3 length: 13 amino acids. CDR3 in amino acids: CASSMGQPYEQYF.